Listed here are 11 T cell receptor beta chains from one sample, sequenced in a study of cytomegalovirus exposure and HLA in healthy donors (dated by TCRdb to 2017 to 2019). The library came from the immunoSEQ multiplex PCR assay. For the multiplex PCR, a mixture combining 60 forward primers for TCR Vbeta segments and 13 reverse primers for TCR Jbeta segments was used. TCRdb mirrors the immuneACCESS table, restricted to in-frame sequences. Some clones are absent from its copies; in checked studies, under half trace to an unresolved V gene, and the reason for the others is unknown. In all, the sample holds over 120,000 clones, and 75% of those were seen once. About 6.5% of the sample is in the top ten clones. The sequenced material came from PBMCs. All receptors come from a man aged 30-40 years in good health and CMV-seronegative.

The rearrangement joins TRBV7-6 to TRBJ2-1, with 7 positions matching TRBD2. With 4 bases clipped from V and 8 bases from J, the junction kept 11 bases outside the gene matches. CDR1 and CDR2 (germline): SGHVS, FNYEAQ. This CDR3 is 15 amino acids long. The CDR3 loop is CASSSGLEGLHEQFF. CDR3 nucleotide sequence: TGTGCCAGCAGCTCCGGACTAGAGGGGCTACATGAGCAGTTCTTC.

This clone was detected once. The CDR3 protein is CAWVTGGREQYF. The CDR3 coding sequence is TGTGCCTGGGTGACAGGGGGACGCGAGCAGTACTTC. The V and J genes are TRBV30 and TRBJ2-7, with 9 bases identical to TRBD1. The CDR3 consists of 12 residues. Losses at the gene ends were 5 bases for V and 6 bases for J; bases not matched to a gene: 5. Germline CDR1 and CDR2: GTSNPN and SVGIG (reference sequence).

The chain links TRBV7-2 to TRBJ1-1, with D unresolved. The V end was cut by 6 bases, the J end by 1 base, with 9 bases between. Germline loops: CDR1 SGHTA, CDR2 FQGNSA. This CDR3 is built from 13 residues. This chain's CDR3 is CASSSEGNTEAFF. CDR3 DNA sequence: TGTGCCAGCAGTTCGGAGGGGAACACTGAAGCTTTCTTT.

The CDR3: CASMRESDEKLFF. The CDR3 region has the DNA TGTGCCAGCATGCGAGAATCGGATGAAAAACTGTTTTTT. The genes are TRBV2 and TRBJ1-4; D not resolved. This CDR3 is 13 amino acids long. CDR1 and CDR2 (germline): SNHLY, FYNNEI. V was shortened by 7 bases and J by 6 bases, with 12 bases between the two germline ends.

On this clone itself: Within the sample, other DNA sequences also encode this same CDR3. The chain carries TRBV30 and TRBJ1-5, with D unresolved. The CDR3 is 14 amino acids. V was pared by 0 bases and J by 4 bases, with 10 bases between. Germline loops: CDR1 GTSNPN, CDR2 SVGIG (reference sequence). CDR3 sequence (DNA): TGTGCCTGGAGTGTACGGAGTGGGAATCAGCCCCAGCATTTT. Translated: CAWSVRSGNQPQHF.

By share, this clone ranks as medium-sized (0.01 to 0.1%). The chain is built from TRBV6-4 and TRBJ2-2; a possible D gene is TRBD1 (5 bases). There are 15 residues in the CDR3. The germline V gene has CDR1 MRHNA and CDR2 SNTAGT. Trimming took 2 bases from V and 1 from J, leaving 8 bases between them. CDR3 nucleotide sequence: TGTGCCAGCAGTGACAGGGGCGGGAACACCGGGGAGCTGTTTTTT. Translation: CASSDRGGNTGELFF.

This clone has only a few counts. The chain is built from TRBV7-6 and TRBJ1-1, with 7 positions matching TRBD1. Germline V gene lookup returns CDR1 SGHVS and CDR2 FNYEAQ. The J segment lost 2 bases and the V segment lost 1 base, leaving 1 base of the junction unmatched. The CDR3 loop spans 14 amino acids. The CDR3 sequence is CASSLGQGNTEAFF. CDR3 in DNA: TGTGCCAGCAGCTTAGGACAGGGAAACACTGAAGCTTTCTTT.

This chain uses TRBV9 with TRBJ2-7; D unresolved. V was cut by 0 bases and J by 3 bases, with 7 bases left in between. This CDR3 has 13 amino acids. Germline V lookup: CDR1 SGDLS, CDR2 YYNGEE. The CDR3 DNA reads TGTGCCAGCAGCGTAGGCGGATTCTACGAGCAGTACTTC. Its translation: CASSVGGFYEQYF. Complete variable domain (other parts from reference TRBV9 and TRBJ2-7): DSGVTQTPKHLITATGQRVTLRCSPRSGDLSVYWYQQSLDQGLQFLIQYYNGEERAKGNILERFSAQQFPDLHSELNLSSLELGDSALYFCASSVGGFYEQYFGPGTRLTVT.

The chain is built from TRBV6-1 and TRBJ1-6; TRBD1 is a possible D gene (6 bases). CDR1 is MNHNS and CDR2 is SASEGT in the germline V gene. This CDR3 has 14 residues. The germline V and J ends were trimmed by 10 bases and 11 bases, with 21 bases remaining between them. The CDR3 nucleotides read TGTGCCACCCAAACCTCCCAACAGGGACCACCCCTCCACTTT. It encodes CATQTSQQGPPLHF.

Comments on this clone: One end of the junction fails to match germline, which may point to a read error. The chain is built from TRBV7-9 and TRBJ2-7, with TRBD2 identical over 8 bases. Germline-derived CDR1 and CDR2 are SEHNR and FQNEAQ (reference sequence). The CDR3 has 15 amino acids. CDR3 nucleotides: TGTTCCAGCAGCCCCGGGGGGGGGAGTTACAACGAGCAGTACTTC. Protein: CSSSPGGGSYNEQYF. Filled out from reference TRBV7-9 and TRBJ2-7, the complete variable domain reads DTGVSQNPRHKITKRGQNVTFRCDPISEHNRLYWYRQTLGQGPEFLTYFQNEAQLEKSRLLSDRFSAERPKGSFSTLEIQRTEQGDSAMYLCSSSPGGGSYNEQYFGPGTRLTVT.

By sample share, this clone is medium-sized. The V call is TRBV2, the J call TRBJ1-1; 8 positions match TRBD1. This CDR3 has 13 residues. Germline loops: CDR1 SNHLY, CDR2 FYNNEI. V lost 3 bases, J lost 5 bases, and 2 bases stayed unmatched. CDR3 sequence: CASSEGTGTEAFF. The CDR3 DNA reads TGTGCCAGCAGTGAGGGGACAGGTACTGAAGCTTTCTTT.